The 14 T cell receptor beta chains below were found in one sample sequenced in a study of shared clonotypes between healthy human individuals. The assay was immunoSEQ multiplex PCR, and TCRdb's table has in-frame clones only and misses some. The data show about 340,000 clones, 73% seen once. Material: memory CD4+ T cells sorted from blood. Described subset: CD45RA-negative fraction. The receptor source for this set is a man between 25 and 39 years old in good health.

CDR3 amino acids: CASSLRRGATEAFF. CDR3 bases: TGCGCCAGCAGCTTGCGCAGGGGGGCCACTGAAGCTTTCTTT. This chain uses TRBV5-1 with TRBJ1-1; 7 bases fit TRBD1. The CDR3 extends over 14 amino acids. V lost 1 base to trimming and J lost 4 bases; unmatched junction nucleotides: 4. Per germline, CDR1 SGHRS and CDR2 YFSETQ.

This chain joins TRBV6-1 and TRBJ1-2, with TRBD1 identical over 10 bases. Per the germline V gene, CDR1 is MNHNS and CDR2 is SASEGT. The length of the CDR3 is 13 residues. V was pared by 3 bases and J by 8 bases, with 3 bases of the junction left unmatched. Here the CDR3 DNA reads TGTGCCAGCAGTGACGGGACAGGGGACGGCTACACCTTC. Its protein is CASSDGTGDGYTF.

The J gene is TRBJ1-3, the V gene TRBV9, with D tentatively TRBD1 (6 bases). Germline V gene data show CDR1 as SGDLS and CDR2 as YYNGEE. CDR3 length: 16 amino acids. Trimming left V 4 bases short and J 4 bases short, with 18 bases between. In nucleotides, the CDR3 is TGTGCCAGCAGCCCAACCGGGGGGGCAATAGGAAACACCATATATTTT. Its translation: CASSPTGGAIGNTIYF.

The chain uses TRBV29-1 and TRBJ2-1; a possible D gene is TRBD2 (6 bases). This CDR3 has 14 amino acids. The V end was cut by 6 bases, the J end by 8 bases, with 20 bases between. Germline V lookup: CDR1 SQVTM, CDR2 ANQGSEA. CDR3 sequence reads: CSVDLSGTRYEQFF. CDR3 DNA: TGCAGCGTCGACCTTAGCGGCACGCGTTATGAGCAGTTCTTC.

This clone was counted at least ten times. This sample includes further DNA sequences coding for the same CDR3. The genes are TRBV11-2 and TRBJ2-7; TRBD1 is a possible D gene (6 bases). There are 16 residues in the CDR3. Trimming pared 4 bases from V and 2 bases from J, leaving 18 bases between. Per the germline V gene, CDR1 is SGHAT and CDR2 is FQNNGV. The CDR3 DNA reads TGTGCCAGCAGCTCCCTCACAGGGAGTAGGGCCTACGAGCAGTACTTC. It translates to CASSSLTGSRAYEQYF.

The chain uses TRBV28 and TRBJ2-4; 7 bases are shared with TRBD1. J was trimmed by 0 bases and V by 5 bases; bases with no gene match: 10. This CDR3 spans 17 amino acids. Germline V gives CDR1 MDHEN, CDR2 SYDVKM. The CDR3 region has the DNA TGTGCCAGCAGTCCCCAAAACCGACAGGGAGCCAAAAACATTCAGTACTTC. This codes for CASSPQNRQGAKNIQYF. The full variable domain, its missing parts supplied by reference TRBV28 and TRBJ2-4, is DVKVTQSSRYLVKRTGEKVFLECVQDMDHENMFWYRQDPGLGLRLIYFSYDVKMKEKGDIPEGYSVSREKKERFSLILESASTNQTSMYLCASSPQNRQGAKNIQYFGAGTRLSVL.

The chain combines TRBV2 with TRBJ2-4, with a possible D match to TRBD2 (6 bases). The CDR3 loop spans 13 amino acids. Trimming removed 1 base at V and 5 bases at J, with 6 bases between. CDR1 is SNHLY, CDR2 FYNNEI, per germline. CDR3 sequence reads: CASSEGEENIQYF. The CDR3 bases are TGTGCCAGCAGTGAAGGGGAGGAAAACATTCAGTACTTC.

The CDR3 DNA sequence: TGTGCCGGATTGACTAGTGGCGAGACCCAGTACTTC. Its protein is CAGLTSGETQYF. The rearrangement joins TRBV7-9 to TRBJ2-5, with D perhaps TRBD2 (6 bases). Trimming left V 11 bases short and J 5 bases short, with 15 bases between. Looked up from germline, CDR1 is SEHNR and CDR2 is FQNEAQ (reference sequence). CDR3 length: 12 amino acids.

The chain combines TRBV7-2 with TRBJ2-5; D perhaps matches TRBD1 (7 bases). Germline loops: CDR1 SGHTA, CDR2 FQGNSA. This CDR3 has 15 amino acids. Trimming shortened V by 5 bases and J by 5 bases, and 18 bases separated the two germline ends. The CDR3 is CASSPTPQGRETQYF. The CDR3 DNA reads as TGTGCCAGCAGCCCCACCCCACAGGGGAGGGAGACCCAGTACTTC.

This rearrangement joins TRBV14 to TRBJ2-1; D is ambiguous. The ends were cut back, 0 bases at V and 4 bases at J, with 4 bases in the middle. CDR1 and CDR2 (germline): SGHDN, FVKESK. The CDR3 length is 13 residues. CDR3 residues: CASSQDWYNEQFF. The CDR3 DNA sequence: TGTGCCAGCAGCCAAGATTGGTACAATGAGCAGTTCTTC.

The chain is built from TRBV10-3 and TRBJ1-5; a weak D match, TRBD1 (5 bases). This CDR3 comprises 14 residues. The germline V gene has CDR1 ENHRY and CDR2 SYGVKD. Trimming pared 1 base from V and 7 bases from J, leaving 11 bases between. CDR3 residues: CAISELGRDQPQHF. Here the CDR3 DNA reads TGTGCCATCAGTGAGTTGGGCAGGGACCAGCCCCAGCATTTT.

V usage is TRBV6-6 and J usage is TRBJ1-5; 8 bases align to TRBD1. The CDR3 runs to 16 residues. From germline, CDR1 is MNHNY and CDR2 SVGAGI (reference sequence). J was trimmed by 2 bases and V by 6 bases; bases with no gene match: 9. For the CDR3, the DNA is TGTGCCAGCAGAAACCACGGACAGGGCGGCAATCAGCCCCAGCATTTT. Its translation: CASRNHGQGGNQPQHF.

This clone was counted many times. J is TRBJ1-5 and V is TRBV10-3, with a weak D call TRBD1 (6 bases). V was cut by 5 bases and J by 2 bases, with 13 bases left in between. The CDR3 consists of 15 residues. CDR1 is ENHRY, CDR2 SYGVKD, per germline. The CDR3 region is CAISFSGEGNQPQHF. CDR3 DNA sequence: TGTGCCATCAGTTTTTCAGGGGAGGGCAATCAGCCCCAGCATTTT.

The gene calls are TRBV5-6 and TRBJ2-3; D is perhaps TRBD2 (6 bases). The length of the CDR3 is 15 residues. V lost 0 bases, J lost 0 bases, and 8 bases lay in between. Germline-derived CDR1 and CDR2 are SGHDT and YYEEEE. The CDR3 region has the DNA TGTGCCAGCAGCTTGGAGCGGGCTAGCACAGATACGCAGTATTTT. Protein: CASSLERASTDTQYF.